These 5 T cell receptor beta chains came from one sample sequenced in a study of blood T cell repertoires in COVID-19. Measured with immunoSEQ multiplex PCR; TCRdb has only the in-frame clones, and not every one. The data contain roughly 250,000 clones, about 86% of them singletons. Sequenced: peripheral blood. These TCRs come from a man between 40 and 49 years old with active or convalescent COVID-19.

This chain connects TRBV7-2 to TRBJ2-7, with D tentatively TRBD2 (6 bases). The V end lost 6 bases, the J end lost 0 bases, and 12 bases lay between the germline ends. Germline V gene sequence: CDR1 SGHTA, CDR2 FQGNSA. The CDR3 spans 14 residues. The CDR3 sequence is CASRPDGSSYEQYF. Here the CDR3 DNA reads TGTGCCAGCAGACCCGACGGGAGCTCCTACGAGCAGTACTTC. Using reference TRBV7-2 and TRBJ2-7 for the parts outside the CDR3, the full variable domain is GAGVSQSPSNKVTEKGKDVELRCDPISGHTALYWYRQSLGQGLEFLIYFQGNSAPDKSGLPSDRFSAERTGGSVSTLTIQRTQQEDSAVYLCASRPDGSSYEQYFGPGTRLTVT.

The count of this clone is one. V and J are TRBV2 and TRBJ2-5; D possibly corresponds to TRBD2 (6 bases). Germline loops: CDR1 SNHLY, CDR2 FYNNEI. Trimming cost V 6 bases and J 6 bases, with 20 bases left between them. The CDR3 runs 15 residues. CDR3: CASRGGQGRGKTQYF. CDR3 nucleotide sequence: TGTGCCAGCAGAGGAGGTCAAGGGCGGGGAAAGACCCAGTACTTC. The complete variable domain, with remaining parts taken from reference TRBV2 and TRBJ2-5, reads EPEVTQTPSHQVTQMGQEVILRCVPISNHLYFYWYRQILGQKVEFLVSFYNNEISEKSEIFDDQFSVERPDGSNFTLKIRSTKLEDSAMYFCASRGGQGRGKTQYFGPGTRLLVL.

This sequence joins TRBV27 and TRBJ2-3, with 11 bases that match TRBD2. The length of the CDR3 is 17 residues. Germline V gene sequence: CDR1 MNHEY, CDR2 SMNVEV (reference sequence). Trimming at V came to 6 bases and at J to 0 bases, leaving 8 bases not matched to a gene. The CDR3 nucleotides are TGTGCCAGCAGGAGAACTAGCGGGAGCCTAAGCACAGATACGCAGTATTTT. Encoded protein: CASRRTSGSLSTDTQYF.

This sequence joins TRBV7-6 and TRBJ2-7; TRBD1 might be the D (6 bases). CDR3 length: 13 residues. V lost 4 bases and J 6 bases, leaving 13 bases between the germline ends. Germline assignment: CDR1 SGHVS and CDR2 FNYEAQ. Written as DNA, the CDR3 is TGTGCCAGCAGCTCGTTACAGGGAATCGAGCAGTACTTC. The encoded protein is CASSSLQGIEQYF.

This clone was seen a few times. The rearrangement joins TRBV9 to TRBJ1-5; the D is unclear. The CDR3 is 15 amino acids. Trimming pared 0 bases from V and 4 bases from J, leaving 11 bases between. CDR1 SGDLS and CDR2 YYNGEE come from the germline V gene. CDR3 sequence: CASSVGSSGNQPQHF. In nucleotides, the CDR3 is TGTGCCAGCAGCGTAGGGAGCAGTGGTAATCAGCCCCAGCATTTT.